A selection of T cell receptor beta chains follows, all from one sample in a study of spatial heterogeneity in lung cancer. TCRdb reprocessed the 5' RACE reads with MiXCR, giving one entry per CDR3 protein. Of tens of thousands of distinct CDR3 sequences detected, about 8% appear once; the ten largest clones hold less than 15%. The material was PBMCs, obtained at surgery. The receptors come from a female donor with early-stage non-small cell lung cancer. Both conserved end residues are part of each CDR3. D genes are given only for firm matches. Where a row states a size, it is once, few, many or the class of an expanded clone; other rows omit it.

D gene,clone size,V gene,J gene,CDR3 protein,CDR3 DNA
NA,few,TRBV2,TRBJ2-3,CASSLDLADTQYF,TGTGCCAGCAGTCTTGACCTGGCAGATACGCAGTATTTT
NA,many,TRBV14,TRBJ1-5,CASSGGFNQPQHF,TGTGCCAGCAGCGGCGGATTCAATCAGCCCCAGCATTTT
NA,NA,TRBV3-1,TRBJ2-7,CASSQVRTYEQYF,TGTGCCAGCAGCCAAGTTAGAACCTACGAGCAGTACTTC
TRBD1,few,TRBV20-1,TRBJ1-2,CSARQGADYGYTF,TGCAGTGCTAGACAGGGGGCTGACTATGGCTACACCTTC
TRBD1,NA,TRBV6-5,TRBJ1-5,CASSSDRASQPQHF,TGTGCCAGCAGTTCGGACAGGGCGAGTCAGCCCCAGCATTTT
NA,few,TRBV7-6,TRBJ2-7,CASSLGAGRIYEQYF,TGTGCCAGCAGCTTAGGCGCGGGGCGCATCTACGAGCAGTACTTC
NA,few,TRBV20-1,TRBJ1-2,CSAAPTEDYGYTF,TGCAGTGCCGCTCCGACAGAAGACTATGGCTACACCTTC
TRBD2,few,TRBV10-3,TRBJ2-7,CAISERLAEPYEQYF,TGTGCCATCAGTGAAAGACTAGCGGAACCCTACGAGCAGTACTTC
NA,many,TRBV29-1,TRBJ1-4,CSATSGGEKLFF,TGCAGCGCCACCTCGGGAGGCGAAAAACTGTTTTTT
NA,many,TRBV30,TRBJ1-5,CAWSVSTDNQPQHF,TGTGCCTGGAGTGTTTCCACAGACAATCAGCCCCAGCATTTT
TRBD1,many,TRBV5-1,TRBJ2-7,CASSSGDRDLHEQYF,TGCGCCAGCAGCTCCGGGGACAGGGATCTCCACGAGCAGTACTTC
NA,few,TRBV11-2,TRBJ2-3,CASSVSRRPDTQYF,TGTGCCAGCAGCGTCTCCAGGAGACCAGATACGCAGTATTTT
NA,NA,TRBV11-2,TRBJ2-4,CASSFNPAYRGTTKNIQYF,TGTGCCAGCAGCTTCAACCCGGCCTACAGAGGGACAACCAAAAACATTCAGTACTTC
TRBD1,many,TRBV3-1,TRBJ1-3,CASTRNRGATGNTIYF,TGTGCCAGCACTCGCAACAGGGGGGCTACTGGAAACACCATATATTTT
NA,NA,TRBV7-3,TRBJ1-6,CASSLDGNSPLHF,TGTGCCAGCAGCTTAGACGGCAATTCACCCCTCCACTTT
NA,NA,TRBV14,TRBJ1-4,CASSSSGIRRNEKLFF,TGTGCCAGCAGCTCGTCAGGGATAAGGAGGAATGAAAAACTGTTTTTT
NA,many,TRBV28,TRBJ1-5,CASRNGIGGQPQHF,TGTGCCAGCAGGAACGGGATTGGGGGTCAGCCCCAGCATTTT
TRBD1,NA,TRBV18,TRBJ2-3,CASSPKDRAVDTQYF,TGTGCCAGCTCACCAAAAGACAGGGCGGTAGATACGCAGTATTTT
NA,NA,TRBV7-6,TRBJ1-1,CASSLEAQNTEAFF,TGTGCCAGCAGCTTAGAGGCCCAGAACACTGAAGCTTTCTTT
TRBD2,NA,TRBV27,TRBJ2-3,CASSLRTSGTRTSTDTQYF,TGTGCCAGCAGTCTGAGGACTAGCGGGACTAGAACTAGCACAGATACGCAGTATTTT
NA,NA,TRBV25-1,TRBJ2-2,CASSALITGELFF,TGTGCCAGCAGTGCACTCATCACCGGGGAGCTGTTTTTT
NA,few,TRBV20-1,TRBJ2-7,CSGSEGSTYEQYF,TGCAGTGGATCCGAGGGGAGTACCTACGAGCAGTACTTC
TRBD2,NA,TRBV12-3/TRBV12-4,TRBJ2-1,CASSRGDRIRDEQFF,TGTGCCAGCAGTCGGGGGGACCGTATAAGGGATGAGCAGTTCTTC
TRBD2,few,TRBV3-1,TRBJ2-3,CASSQDRSGGDTQYF,TGTGCCAGCAGCCAAGATAGAAGCGGGGGGGATACGCAGTATTTT
TRBD2,many,TRBV24-1,TRBJ2-7,CATSDPPGLKPYEQYF,TGTGCCACCAGTGACCCACCGGGACTAAAACCCTACGAGCAGTACTTC
NA,few,TRBV28,TRBJ2-3,CATLDRSTDTQYF,TGTGCCACCCTCGACAGGAGCACAGATACGCAGTATTTT
NA,NA,TRBV12-3/TRBV12-4,TRBJ2-2,CASRRNTGELFF,TGTGCCAGCCGGAGAAACACCGGGGAGCTGTTTTTT
NA,many,TRBV7-9,TRBJ1-6,CASSWASSYNSPLHF,TGTGCCAGCAGCTGGGCGAGCTCCTATAATTCACCCCTCCACTTT
NA,few,TRBV30,TRBJ2-4,CAWTQADIQYF,TGTGCCTGGACCCAAGCGGACATTCAGTACTTC
NA,many,TRBV24-1,TRBJ2-3,CATSEAGRTDTQYF,TGTGCCACCAGTGAGGCGGGAAGGACAGATACGCAGTATTTT
NA,few,TRBV20-1,TRBJ1-5,CSAVPVGNQPQHF,TGCAGTGCTGTCCCGGTGGGCAATCAGCCCCAGCATTTT
TRBD1,many,TRBV3-1,TRBJ1-1,CASSFGTGGAQTEAFF,TGTGCCAGCAGCTTCGGGACAGGGGGCGCGCAAACTGAAGCTTTCTTT
TRBD1,many,TRBV28,TRBJ2-5,CASSTNRGQFQETQYF,TGTGCCAGCAGTACCAACAGGGGGCAGTTCCAAGAGACCCAGTACTTC
NA,NA,TRBV5-6,TRBJ1-5,CASSLQGLRPQHF,TGTGCCAGCAGCTTGCAGGGCTTGAGGCCCCAGCATTTT
TRBD1,few,TRBV28,TRBJ2-5,CASSLTGLAETQYF,TGTGCCAGCAGCTTGACAGGGTTAGCGGAGACCCAGTACTTC
NA,many,TRBV29-1,TRBJ2-1,CSVANRVPYNEQFF,TGCAGCGTTGCTAACAGGGTCCCCTACAATGAGCAGTTCTTC
NA,NA,TRBV7-3,TRBJ2-1,CASSLDGPSYNEQFF,TGTGCCAGCAGCCTGGACGGGCCCTCCTACAATGAGCAGTTCTTC
NA,many,TRBV12-3/TRBV12-4,TRBJ2-2,CASSLNTGELFF,TGTGCCAGCAGCCTGAACACCGGGGAGCTGTTTTTT
TRBD1,many,TRBV12-3/TRBV12-4,TRBJ1-5,CASSPRDRGNQPQHF,TGTGCCAGCAGTCCCCGGGACAGGGGGAATCAGCCCCAGCATTTT
NA,many,TRBV6-5,TRBJ2-3,CASQETDTQYF,TGTGCCAGCCAAGAGACAGATACGCAGTATTTT
NA,few,TRBV12-3/TRBV12-4,TRBJ2-5,CASSLIARETQYF,TGTGCCAGCAGTTTAATAGCGCGAGAGACCCAGTACTTC
TRBD1,many,TRBV28,TRBJ2-7,CAFDRDYEQYF,TGTGCCTTCGACAGGGACTACGAGCAGTACTTC
NA,few,TRBV20-1,TRBJ2-2,CSAPLGGGTGELFF,TGCAGTGCTCCCCTGGGCGGTGGCACCGGGGAGCTGTTTTTT
NA,many,TRBV2,TRBJ1-4,CASSSSGIGEKLFF,TGTGCCAGCAGCTCGTCTGGGATCGGCGAAAAACTGTTTTTT
NA,many,TRBV7-2,TRBJ2-1,CASSLDLVSEQFF,TGTGCCAGCAGCTTGGACTTAGTGAGTGAGCAGTTCTTC
TRBD1,few,TRBV7-8,TRBJ1-2,CASSPGGEGGLYGYTF,TGTGCCAGCAGCCCAGGGGGCGAGGGGGGGCTCTATGGCTACACCTTC
NA,NA,TRBV11-3,TRBJ2-1,CASSLWGDGYNEQFF,TGTGCCAGCAGCTTATGGGGAGACGGCTACAATGAGCAGTTCTTC
NA,many,TRBV5-6,TRBJ2-1,CASSPGTSEQFF,TGTGCCAGCAGCCCTGGGACTTCGGAGCAGTTCTTC
NA,many,TRBV7-2,TRBJ1-1,CASSLPWDNTEAFF,TGTGCCAGCAGCTTACCCTGGGACAACACTGAAGCTTTCTTT
NA,many,TRBV7-3,TRBJ1-2,CASSLNNNNYGYTF,TGTGCCAGCAGCTTGAACAACAATAACTATGGCTACACCTTC
NA,many,TRBV11-2,TRBJ1-4,CASSFGEPVDEKLFF,TGTGCCAGCAGCTTCGGGGAGCCCGTGGATGAAAAACTGTTTTTT
NA,NA,TRBV10-1,TRBJ2-7,CASSEGPVYEQYF,TGCGCCAGCAGTGAGGGTCCAGTCTACGAGCAGTACTTC
TRBD1,many,TRBV5-1,TRBJ2-3,CASSPGQGPDTQYF,TGCGCCAGCAGCCCGGGACAGGGACCAGATACGCAGTATTTT
NA,many,TRBV3-1,TRBJ1-1,CASSPRTNLNTEAFF,TGTGCCAGCAGCCCAAGGACAAACCTGAACACTGAAGCTTTCTTT
NA,many,TRBV15,TRBJ1-5,CATSTVNDQPQHF,TGTGCCACCAGTACGGTAAACGATCAGCCCCAGCATTTT
TRBD1,NA,TRBV2,TRBJ1-5,CASSPGQGQQPQHF,TGTGCCAGCAGCCCGGGACAGGGACAGCAGCCCCAGCATTTT
NA,NA,TRBV11-3,TRBJ2-2,CASSLNALTGELFF,TGTGCCAGCAGCTTAAACGCACTCACCGGGGAGCTGTTTTTT
NA,NA,TRBV21-1,TRBJ2-4,CASSRQNRAQEDIQYF,TGTGCCAGCAGCAGACAAAACAGGGCCCAAGAAGACATTCAGTACTTC